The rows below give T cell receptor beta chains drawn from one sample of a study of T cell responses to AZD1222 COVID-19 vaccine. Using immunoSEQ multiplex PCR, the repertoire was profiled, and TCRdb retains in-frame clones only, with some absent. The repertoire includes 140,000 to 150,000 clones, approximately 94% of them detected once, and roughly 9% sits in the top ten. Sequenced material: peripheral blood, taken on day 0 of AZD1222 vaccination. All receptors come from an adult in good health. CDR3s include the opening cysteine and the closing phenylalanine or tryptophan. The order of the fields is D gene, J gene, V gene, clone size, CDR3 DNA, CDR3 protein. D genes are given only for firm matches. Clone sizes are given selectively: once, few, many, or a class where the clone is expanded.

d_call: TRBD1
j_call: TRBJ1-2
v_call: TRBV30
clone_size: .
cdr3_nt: TGTGCCTGGAGGGGACAGGGTTCCCCCTATGGCTACACCTTC
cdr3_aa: CAWRGQGSPYGYTF

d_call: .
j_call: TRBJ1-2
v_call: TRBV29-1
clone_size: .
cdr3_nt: TGCAGCGTTGAAGATTCACCCTACAGCTACTATGGCTACACCTTC
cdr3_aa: CSVEDSPYSYYGYTF

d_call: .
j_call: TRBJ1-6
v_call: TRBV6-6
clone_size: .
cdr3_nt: TGTGCCAGCAGTCCGACCCGGGTAGGGTCCTCACCCCTCCACTTT
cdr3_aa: CASSPTRVGSSPLHF

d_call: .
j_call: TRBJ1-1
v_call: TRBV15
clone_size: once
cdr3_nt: TGTGCCACCAGCAGGGCAGCAGTGAACACTGAAGCTTTCTTT
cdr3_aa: CATSRAAVNTEAFF

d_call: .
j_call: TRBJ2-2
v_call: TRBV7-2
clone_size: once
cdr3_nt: TGTGCCAGCAGCACTCAGGGGACCGGGGAGCTGTTTTTT
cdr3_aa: CASSTQGTGELFF

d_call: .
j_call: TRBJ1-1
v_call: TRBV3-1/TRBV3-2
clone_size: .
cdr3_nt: TGTGCCAGCAGCCAGGATCAGTACACTGAAGCTTTCTTT
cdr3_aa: CASSQDQYTEAFF

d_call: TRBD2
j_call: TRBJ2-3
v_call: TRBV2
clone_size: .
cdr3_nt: TGTGCCAGCAGTACAACACGACTAGCGGCCTACACAGATACGCAGTATTTT
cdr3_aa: CASSTTRLAAYTDTQYF

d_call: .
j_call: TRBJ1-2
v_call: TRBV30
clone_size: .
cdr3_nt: TGTGCCTGGGAGGACATAGGCTATGGCTACACCTTC
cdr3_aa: CAWEDIGYGYTF

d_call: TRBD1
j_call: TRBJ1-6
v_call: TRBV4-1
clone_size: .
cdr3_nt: TGCGCCAGCAGGACAGGGCTACAGAGCTCCTATAATTCACCCCTCCACTTT
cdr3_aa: CASRTGLQSSYNSPLHF

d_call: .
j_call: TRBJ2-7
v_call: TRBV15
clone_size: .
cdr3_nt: TGTGCCACCAGCAGAGATCGCTATCAGCGACCCTCCTACGAGCAGTACTTC
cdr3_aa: CATSRDRYQRPSYEQYF

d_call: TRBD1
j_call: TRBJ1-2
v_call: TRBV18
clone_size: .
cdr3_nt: TGTGCCAGCACCACGACCGGGACAGGGGCCCTCTATGGCTACACCTTC
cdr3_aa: CASTTTGTGALYGYTF

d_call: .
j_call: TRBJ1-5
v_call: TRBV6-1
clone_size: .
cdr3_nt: TGTGCCAGCAGTGAAGAGGCGGGATTGCGGCAGCCCCAGCATTTT
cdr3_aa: CASSEEAGLRQPQHF

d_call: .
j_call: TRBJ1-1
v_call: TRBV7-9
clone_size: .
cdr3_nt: TGTGCCAGCAGCTTAGCAGAGGACACTGAAGCTTTCTTT
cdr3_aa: CASSLAEDTEAFF

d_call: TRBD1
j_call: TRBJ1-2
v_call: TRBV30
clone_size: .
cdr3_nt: TGTGCCTCCCCAATGGACAGGTACGGCTACACCTTC
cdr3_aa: CASPMDRYGYTF

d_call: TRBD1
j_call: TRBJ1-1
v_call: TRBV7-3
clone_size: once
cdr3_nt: TGTGCCAGCAGCGGACAGGGGGGAAGGAACACTGAAGCTTTCTTT
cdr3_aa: CASSGQGGRNTEAFF

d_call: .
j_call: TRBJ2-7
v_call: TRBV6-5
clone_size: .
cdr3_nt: TGTGCCACCCACGAGAGGGGGGGCCTTCGAGAGCAGTACTTC
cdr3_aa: CATHERGGLREQYF

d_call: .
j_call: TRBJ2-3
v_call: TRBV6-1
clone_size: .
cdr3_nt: TGTGCCAGCAGTGAAGCATTAAGTAGGAGCACAGATACGCAGTATTTT
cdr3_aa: CASSEALSRSTDTQYF

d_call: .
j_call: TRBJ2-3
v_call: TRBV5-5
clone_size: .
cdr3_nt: TGTGCCAGCAGCTGGAGGGGGGCGGTTAGCCCCGTCCGCACAGATACGCAGTATTTT
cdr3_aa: CASSWRGAVSPVRTDTQYF

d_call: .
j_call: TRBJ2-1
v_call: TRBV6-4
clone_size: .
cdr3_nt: TGTGCCAGCAGCGAGGGGTGGGTCGATGAGCAGTTCTTC
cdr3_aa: CASSEGWVDEQFF

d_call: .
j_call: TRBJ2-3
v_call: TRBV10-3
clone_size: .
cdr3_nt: TGTGCCATCAGTGGCTGGGGCCATGCAGATACGCAGTATTTT
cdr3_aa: CAISGWGHADTQYF

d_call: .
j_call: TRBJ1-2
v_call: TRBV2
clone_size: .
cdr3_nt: TGTGCCAGCACCTACCGGTGGGAGACTAACTATGGCTACACCTTC
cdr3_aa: CASTYRWETNYGYTF